These T cell receptor beta chains were read from a single sample in a study of blood T cell repertoires in COVID-19. Libraries were prepared by immunoSEQ multiplex PCR; TCRdb keeps only in-frame clonotypes and omits some of them. The sample has about 240,000 clones; about 90% are singletons. The sequenced sample consisted of peripheral blood. Receptor source: a man between 25 and 39 years old with COVID-19, enrolled during active disease. The CDR3 runs from the conserved cysteine through the conserved F or W. Fields, in order: J gene, clone size, V gene, D gene, CDR3 DNA, CDR3 protein. D genes are given only for firm matches. A clone size is listed for some rows: how often the clone was seen (once, few, many), or a class if it is expanded.

>TRBJ1-2|.|TRBV5-6|TRBD1
TGTGCCAGCAGCCTTTGGGACAGCCTGTACTATGGCTACACCTTC
CASSLWDSLYYGYTF
>TRBJ1-6|.|TRBV7-9|TRBD1
TGTGCCAGCAGCTTAGGGGGACAGGGAAATTCACCCCTCCACTTT
CASSLGGQGNSPLHF
>TRBJ2-7|.|TRBV2|TRBD1
TGTGCCAGCAGCCTGGGACAGAGCTACGAGCAGTACTTC
CASSLGQSYEQYF
>TRBJ1-6|.|TRBV7-9|TRBD1
TGTGCCAGCAGCTTTCGGGACAGGGGTTATAATTCACCCCTCCACTTT
CASSFRDRGYNSPLHF
>TRBJ1-1|.|TRBV19|TRBD1
TGTGCCAGTGGGGGACAGGGCAACACTGAAGCTTTCTTT
CASGGQGNTEAFF
>TRBJ2-3|.|TRBV5-6|.
TGTGCCAGCAGCTTCCTCGCGGGGGCCCTCACAGATACGCAGTATTTT
CASSFLAGALTDTQYF
>TRBJ2-2|.|TRBV9|TRBD2
TGTGCCAGCAGCGTAGGGCGGGGGGCGGTCGAGCTGTTTTTT
CASSVGRGAVELFF
>TRBJ1-1|.|TRBV3-1/TRBV3-2|.
TGTGCCAGCAGCCAAGATCCCTCTGAAGCTTTCTTT
CASSQDPSEAFF
>TRBJ2-1|.|TRBV10-2|TRBD2
TGCGCCAGCAGTGTTGGGACTAGCGGATCCTACAATGAGCAGTTCTTC
CASSVGTSGSYNEQFF
>TRBJ1-1|.|TRBV4-2|.
TGTGCCAGCAGCCAAGACCCCCCAGGGTCGGTGAACACTGAAGCTTTCTTT
CASSQDPPGSVNTEAFF
>TRBJ2-5|.|TRBV7-6|TRBD1
TGTGCCAGCAGCTCCCGGACAGGGGGAAAACAAGAGACCCAGTACTTC
CASSSRTGGKQETQYF
>TRBJ1-1|once|TRBV18|TRBD1
TGTGCCAGCTCACCACTTCGGACAGGGGGGGACACTGAAGCTTTCTTT
CASSPLRTGGDTEAFF
>TRBJ2-3|.|TRBV3-1/TRBV3-2|.
TGTGCCAGCAGCCAAGATTTCGGGGGGCGCTTCACAGATACGCAGTATTTT
CASSQDFGGRFTDTQYF
>TRBJ1-1|.|TRBV4-2|TRBD1
TGTGCCAGCAGCCAAGGTGGAACAGGGGGCGAAGCTGAAGCTTTCTTT
CASSQGGTGGEAEAFF
>TRBJ2-7|.|TRBV4-1|.
TGCGCCAGCAGCCCCCCCGGACAGAGGTCCTACGAGCAGTACTTC
CASSPPGQRSYEQYF
>TRBJ2-3|.|TRBV10-3|TRBD2
TGTGCCATCAGTGAGTCGGCGGGGGGGCGCATAGATACGCAGTATTTT
CAISESAGGRIDTQYF
>TRBJ1-5|.|TRBV7-9|.
TGTGCCAGCAGTCTAACAGGGACCTACTACAATCAGCCCCAGCATTTT
CASSLTGTYYNQPQHF
>TRBJ1-6|.|TRBV18|.
TGTGCCAGCTCACCACCGACAGGAGATAATTCACCCCTCCACTTT
CASSPPTGDNSPLHF
>TRBJ1-2|once|TRBV12-3/TRBV12-4|TRBD1
TGTGCCAGCAGTTTTGACAGGGACTTGGGCTACACCTTC
CASSFDRDLGYTF
>TRBJ1-1|.|TRBV5-5|.
TGTGCCAGCAGCTTAAGGGGCGTCGGAATGAACACTGAAGCTTTCTTT
CASSLRGVGMNTEAFF
>TRBJ2-2|.|TRBV2|TRBD1
TGTGCCAGCACGCGTTTCGGGACAGGAAACACCGGGGAGCTGTTTTTT
CASTRFGTGNTGELFF
>TRBJ1-5|.|TRBV6-5|TRBD1
TGTGCCAGCAGACGGACAGGGGGAAGAAATCAGCCCCAGCATTTT
CASRRTGGRNQPQHF
>TRBJ1-2|.|TRBV7-9|.
TGTGCCAGCAGCTTAGAAGGGGCCGGCTATGGCTACACCTTC
CASSLEGAGYGYTF
>TRBJ1-4|.|TRBV28|.
TGTGCCAGCAGTTCCACCTATAATGAAAAACTGTTTTTT
CASSSTYNEKLFF
>TRBJ2-1|.|TRBV27|TRBD1
TGTGCCAGCAAGGGACAGAACAATGAGCAGTTCTTC
CASKGQNNEQFF
>TRBJ2-3|.|TRBV5-6|TRBD2
TGTGCCAGCAGCTTGGCCCTAGCGGGGGGTTTCACAGATACGCAGTATTTT
CASSLALAGGFTDTQYF
>TRBJ1-1|.|TRBV3-1/TRBV3-2|.
TGTGCCAGCAGCCCCTTAGGAGGAACTGAAGCTTTCTTT
CASSPLGGTEAFF
>TRBJ2-6|.|TRBV30|.
TGTGCCTGGAGCGACAGACAGAGCCTCCGGGCCAACGTCCTGACTTTC
CAWSDRQSLRANVLTF
>TRBJ1-5|.|TRBV5-5|TRBD1
TGTGCCAGCAGCCCCCACCCTAGGACAGGGCGGGATAGCAATCAGCCCCAGCATTTT
CASSPHPRTGRDSNQPQHF
>TRBJ1-2|.|TRBV2|.
TGTGCCAGCAGTGGACAACCTGGGGGGACTTATGGCTACACCTTC
CASSGQPGGTYGYTF
>TRBJ1-5|.|TRBV5-1|.
TGCGCCAGCAGCCGAGATGCGAAACAGGCCTCTAGTTATAGCAATCAGCCCCAGCATTTT
CASSRDAKQASSYSNQPQHF
>TRBJ1-5|.|TRBV19|.
TGTGCCAGTAGTCCTACAGGAGCAGGCAATCAGCCCCAGCATTTT
CASSPTGAGNQPQHF
>TRBJ1-2|.|TRBV30|.
TGTGCCTGGAGTGTACTAGTGGACAGTGGCTACACCTTC
CAWSVLVDSGYTF
>TRBJ1-2|.|TRBV6-5|TRBD1
TGTGCCAGCCGGGACAGCCTTAACTATGGCTACACCTTC
CASRDSLNYGYTF
>TRBJ1-5|.|TRBV6-5|.
TGTGCCAGCAGTCCCGGGGGTCAGCCCCAGCATTTT
CASSPGGQPQHF
>TRBJ2-3|.|TRBV6-8|.
TGTGCCAGCAGTTTCCGAGTCAAAGGGGCTAATACGCAGTATTTT
CASSFRVKGANTQYF
>TRBJ1-3|.|TRBV12-3/TRBV12-4|.
TGTGCCAGCACCGGCGGACACGGAAACACCATATATTTT
CASTGGHGNTIYF
>TRBJ2-3|.|TRBV18|.
TGTGCCAGCTCACCTCGGGTTAGCACAGATACGCAGTATTTT
CASSPRVSTDTQYF
>TRBJ1-1|.|TRBV20-1|.
TGCAGTGCCAACCGGGACACTGAAGCTTTCTTT
CSANRDTEAFF
>TRBJ2-1|.|TRBV18|TRBD2
TGTGCCAGCTCACCACAGGCCACGGGACTAGCGTCTCTGTCTGAGCAGTTCTTC
CASSPQATGLASLSEQFF
>TRBJ1-5|once|TRBV6-6|.
TGTGCCAGCAGTTACTCGATCCGGGGTAATCAGCCCCAGCATTTT
CASSYSIRGNQPQHF
>TRBJ1-6|.|TRBV6-5|.
TGTGCCAGCAGTTACGGAACACAGGGAGGGAATTCACCCCTCCACTTT
CASSYGTQGGNSPLHF
>TRBJ2-7|few|TRBV3-1/TRBV3-2|.
TGTGCCAGCAGCCGGGGACTCGAAGCCGTCTACGAGCAGTACTTC
CASSRGLEAVYEQYF
>TRBJ2-3|.|TRBV25-1|TRBD2
TGTGCCAGCAGTATGGGACTAGCGGGGACGGCAGATACGCAGTATTTT
CASSMGLAGTADTQYF
>TRBJ2-1|.|TRBV9|.
TGTGCCAGCAGCGTAGCTCCGTTTAGCAATGAGCAGTTCTTC
CASSVAPFSNEQFF
>TRBJ2-1|.|TRBV5-1|TRBD2
TGCGCCAGCAGCTTGTCGGCGGGGGGATTTAATGAGCAGTTCTTC
CASSLSAGGFNEQFF
>TRBJ1-2|.|TRBV27|.
TGTGCCAGCAGTTCTTTACAGGCAGGGGACTATGGCTACACCTTC
CASSSLQAGDYGYTF
>TRBJ1-4|.|TRBV28|.
TGTGCCAGCAGTATAGCCACGCGAGAAAAACTGTTTTTT
CASSIATREKLFF
>TRBJ2-6|.|TRBV19|TRBD2
TGTGCCAGTAGTATATGGCGGGGGTCTGGGGCCAACGTCCTGACTTTC
CASSIWRGSGANVLTF
>TRBJ1-2|.|TRBV6-2/TRBV6-3|.
TGTGCCAGCAGTTACTCCGAGTTATTTGGCTACACCTTC
CASSYSELFGYTF
>TRBJ1-5|.|TRBV29-1|.
TGCAGCGTTACTGGGGGGATCTATCAGCCCCAGCATTTT
CSVTGGIYQPQHF
>TRBJ1-6|.|TRBV19|TRBD1
TGTGCCAGTAGTCACGACAGGGTGGCGGGACCCCTCCACTTT
CASSHDRVAGPLHF
>TRBJ2-5|.|TRBV10-1|.
TGCGCCAGCAGTGACCGGGAAACACAAGAGACCCAGTACTTC
CASSDRETQETQYF
>TRBJ1-1|.|TRBV6-5|TRBD1
TGTGCCAGCAGTTACTTACGGACAGGGGGTCTCACTGAAGCTTTCTTT
CASSYLRTGGLTEAFF
>TRBJ1-1|few|TRBV21-1|.
TGTGCCAGCAGCAAAGCCTACGGGGGGATTACTGAAGCTTTCTTT
CASSKAYGGITEAFF
>TRBJ2-1|.|TRBV15|.
TGTGCCACCAGCAGAGGTCGGCGGGATGAGCAGTTCTTC
CATSRGRRDEQFF
>TRBJ2-7|once|TRBV6-5|TRBD1
TGTGCCAGCGGACAGGACTACGAGCAGTACTTC
CASGQDYEQYF
>TRBJ1-1|once|TRBV5-6|.
TGTGCCAGCAGCCCACCTACAGGGTCGGGTACTGAAGCTTTCTTT
CASSPPTGSGTEAFF
>TRBJ1-1|.|TRBV25-1|TRBD1
TGTGCCAGCAGTCAATGGGGACAGGGATATACTGAAGCTTTCTTT
CASSQWGQGYTEAFF
>TRBJ1-5|.|TRBV4-2|.
TGTGCCAGCAGCCAAGATACATACCAGGGAACTCAGCCCCAGCATTTT
CASSQDTYQGTQPQHF